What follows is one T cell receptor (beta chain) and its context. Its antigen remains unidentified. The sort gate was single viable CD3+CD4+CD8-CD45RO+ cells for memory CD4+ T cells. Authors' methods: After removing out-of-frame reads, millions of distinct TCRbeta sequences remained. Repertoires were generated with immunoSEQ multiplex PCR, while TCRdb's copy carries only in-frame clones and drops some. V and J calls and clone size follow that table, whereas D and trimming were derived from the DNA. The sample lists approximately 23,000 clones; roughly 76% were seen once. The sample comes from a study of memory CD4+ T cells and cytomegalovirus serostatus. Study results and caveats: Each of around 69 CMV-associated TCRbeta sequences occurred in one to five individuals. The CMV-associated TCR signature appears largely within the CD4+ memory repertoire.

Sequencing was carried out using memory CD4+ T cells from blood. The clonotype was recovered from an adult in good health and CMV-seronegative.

The CDR3 sequence is CSVEGQIGTDTQYF. CDR3 sequence (DNA): TGCAGCGTTGAGGGACAGATAGGCACAGATACGCAGTATTTT. The chain links TRBV29-1 to TRBJ2-3; the match to TRBD1 covers 7 bases. Trimming took 3 bases from V and 1 from J; bases not matched to a gene: 4. The germline V gene has CDR1 SQVTM and CDR2 ANQGSEA. This CDR3 comprises 14 residues.